The clone carrying this T cell receptor beta chain has just a few counts. Per the original methods: Researchers report that nucleated cell counts were estimated from reference gene primer amplification. The table came from immunoSEQ multiplex PCR; TCRdb's copy has only in-frame clones and leaves some out. From that table come the V and J calls and clone size; the DNA was used to work out D and trimming. The sample lists a few hundred thousand clones; 85% were seen once. These data are taken from a study of blood T cell repertoires in COVID-19. In the study overall: COVID-19 samples, acute and convalescent, were from the United States, Italy and Spain. In each case, the material was cDNA or gDNA derived from T cells, B-cell-depleted T cells, or PBMCs.

V shed 4 bases and J shed 5 bases, with 23 bases lying between them. The CDR3 loop spans 17 amino acids. Germline V CDR1 and CDR2: LGHNA, YNFKEQ. J is TRBJ2-5 and V is TRBV4-2; possibly TRBD2 for D (6 bases). The sample was peripheral blood. This sequence originates from a young woman with acute or convalescent COVID-19. For the CDR3, the DNA is TGTGCCAGCAGCCGACCCGCGGGGACGGGTCGACCCGAGACCCAGTACTTC. It yields the protein CASSRPAGTGRPETQYF.